This T cell receptor beta chain was recorded in a study of post-analysis software for immune sequencing data. Study context: Secondary progressive, relapsing-remitting and progressive-relapsing multiple sclerosis were among the included disease courses. General study points: A few TRBV segments appeared more often in patients than in controls, and TRBV5-6, TRBV5-1 and TRBV20-1 were among these.

Concerning this clonotype itself: As yet, its antigen is unknown.

The TCR beta cDNA libraries carried unique molecular identifiers. TCRdb re-called the PCR reads through MiXCR, storing one row per CDR3 protein. The table shows fewer than 850,000 distinct CDR3 sequences, with 30% occurring only once. Trimming stripped 10 bases from V and 6 bases from J, with 19 bases between. CDR1 and CDR2 (germline): SGDLS, YYNGEE. The CDR3 contains 13 residues. This sequence originates from a girl aged 10-17 years with multiple sclerosis. The sequenced material came from blood. V and J are TRBV9 and TRBJ1-2; a weak D match, TRBD1 (5 bases). CDR3 DNA sequence: TGTGCCGGGGACGGGACCCCTGGCGATGGCTACACCTTC. Its translation: CAGDGTPGDGYTF. Full variable domain (missing parts from reference TRBV9 and TRBJ1-2): DSGVTQTPKHLITATGQRVTLRCSPRSGDLSVYWYQQSLDQGLQFLIQYYNGEERAKGNILERFSAQQFPDLHSELNLSSLELGDSALYFCAGDGTPGDGYTFGSGTRLTVV.